This TCR beta chain was sequenced in a study of T cell responses to AZD1222 COVID-19 vaccine. Overall study: Pooling was applied to second doses at about 4 or about 12 weeks. Study-wide findings and caveats: All repertoire sampling was performed exclusively after the peak T cell response. Donor demographics were predominantly white British with a female majority; clonal diversity may be underestimated.

On this clone: As yet, its antigen is unknown.

Sequencing used immunoSEQ multiplex PCR; TCRdb keeps in-frame clones, though not all of them. The table shows more than 75,000 clones, with 75% to 90% occurring only once. The source was peripheral blood, collected on day 0 of AZD1222 vaccination. The sequence was collected from an adult in good health.

The CDR3 sequence is CASSPGPPGGTDTQYF. CDR3 DNA sequence: TGTGCCAGCAGCCCCGGGCCTCCGGGAGGGACAGATACGCAGTATTTT. The V and J genes are TRBV9 and TRBJ2-3; 8 positions match TRBD2. In germline, CDR1 is SGDLS, CDR2 YYNGEE. The CDR3 sequence is 16 residues long. Trimming took 4 bases from V and 3 from J; bases not matched to a gene: 10.